These 11 T cell receptor beta chains share one sample of origin, sequenced in a study of blood T cell repertoires in COVID-19 (dated by TCRdb to the early 2020s). The library was built by means of the immunoSEQ multiplex PCR assay. The clones in this table, taken by TCRdb from immuneACCESS, are in-frame only. Not every clone is retained; where verified, under half of the shortfall comes from an unresolved V gene, and the cause of the rest is unknown. This sample is represented by roughly 17,000 clones; about 81% of them were singletons. The ten largest clones represent about 8.1% of the sample. Sequences were obtained from peripheral blood. These receptors were taken from a man aged 55 to 70 with acute or convalescent COVID-19.

As DNA, the CDR3 is TGTGCCAGCAGTTTTGGTGAGATCTACACCTTC. Protein: CASSFGEIYTF. This chain joins TRBV12-3 or TRBV12-4 and TRBJ1-2; D unclear. V was pared by 3 bases and J by 10 bases, with 9 bases between. The CDR3 length is 11 residues.

The rearrangement uses TRBV11-3 and TRBJ2-7, with D possibly TRBD1 on 7 matching bases. CDR1 and CDR2 (germline): SGHNT, YENEEA. V lost 1 base to trimming and J lost 3 bases, with 13 bases between them. This CDR3 is built from 15 residues. CDR3 nucleotides: TGTGCCAGCAGCTTAGGGCAGGGGGGAGACTACGAGCAGTACTTC. Amino acids: CASSLGQGGDYEQYF.

This rearrangement joins TRBV7-2 to TRBJ2-1; no clear D. This CDR3 spans 19 amino acids. From germline, CDR1 is SGHTA and CDR2 FQGNSA. Deletions cut 2 bases from V and 7 bases from J, with 27 bases between. The CDR3: CASSLFPLSFVGVVNEQFF. CDR3 DNA sequence: TGTGCCAGCAGCTTATTCCCCTTATCTTTCGTCGGTGTTGTGAATGAGCAGTTCTTC. Complete variable domain (other parts from reference TRBV7-2 and TRBJ2-1): GAGVSQSPSNKVTEKGKDVELRCDPISGHTALYWYRQSLGQGLEFLIYFQGNSAPDKSGLPSDRFSAERTGGSVSTLTIQRTQQEDSAVYLCASSLFPLSFVGVVNEQFFGPGTRLTVL.

CDR3 loop: CASSSSTGVGEKLFF. The CDR3, as DNA: TGTGCCAGCAGCTCCTCTACAGGGGTAGGCGAAAAACTGTTTTTT. The genes are TRBV9 and TRBJ1-4; 7 bases are shared with TRBD1. Trimming cost V 4 bases and J 8 bases; bases outside gene matches: 11. This CDR3 region has 15 residues. Germline V CDR1 and CDR2: SGDLS, YYNGEE.

This clone appeared once. The chain is built from TRBV4-1 and TRBJ1-2; no definite D call. CDR1 is MGHRA and CDR2 is YSYEKL in the germline V gene. The CDR3 extends over 14 amino acids. V was pared by 1 base and J by 1 base, with 7 bases between. Here the CDR3 reads CASSQAVVNYGYTF. In DNA, the CDR3 is TGCGCCAGCAGCCAAGCCGTCGTTAACTATGGCTACACCTTC.

The rearrangement links TRBV11-2 to TRBJ2-1; D possibly matches TRBD1 or TRBD2 (5 bases each). The CDR3 covers 15 residues. Germline CDR1 reads SGHAT; CDR2 reads FQNNGV. V lost 5 bases and J 7 bases, leaving 18 bases between the germline ends. CDR3 DNA sequence: TGTGCCAGCAGCCTAGGGGCAGGTTGGAGGAATGAGCAGTTCTTC. It translates to CASSLGAGWRNEQFF.

The chain uses TRBV27 and TRBJ2-1; 11 nucleotides agree with TRBD2. V trimming: 2 bases; J trimming: 1 base; junction bases outside the gene matches: 4. The germline V gene encodes CDR1 MNHEY and CDR2 SMNVEV (reference sequence). This CDR3 comprises 17 residues. The CDR3 DNA is TGTGCCAGCAGTTTACCAAGACTAGCGGGGTCCTACAATGAGCAGTTCTTC. Encoded protein: CASSLPRLAGSYNEQFF.

The CDR3 here is CASSDSMDKEAFF. The CDR3 DNA is TGCGCCAGCAGTGATTCCATGGACAAGGAAGCTTTCTTT. The genes are TRBV10-1 and TRBJ1-1, with D tentatively TRBD1 (5 bases). The CDR3 covers 13 residues. The V gene's germline CDR1 is WNHNN and CDR2 SYGVQD (reference sequence). V lost 3 bases to trimming and J lost 8 bases, with 13 bases between them.

The CDR3 coding sequence is TGTGCCATCGGAGACTCCTCGGGGACTGAAGCTTTCTTT. It specifies CAIGDSSGTEAFF. The rearrangement links TRBV10-3 to TRBJ1-1; D unresolved. Germline V CDR1 and CDR2: ENHRY, SYGVKD. Trimming cost V 8 bases and J 5 bases, with 15 bases left between them. CDR3 length equals 13 residues.

In this sample, this clone turned up a few times. The chain employs TRBV18 and TRBJ2-1; the match to TRBD2 covers 8 bases. Germline-derived CDR1 and CDR2 are KGHSH and LQKENI. The CDR3 covers 16 residues. The trim removed 6 bases at V and 7 bases at J, leaving 14 bases unmatched. CDR3 sequence reads: CASSPKRGPKLNEQFF. The CDR3 DNA follows: TGTGCCAGCTCTCCAAAGCGGGGGCCGAAGTTGAATGAGCAGTTCTTC.

The chain couples TRBV10-3 to TRBJ1-1, with D possibly TRBD1 on 5 matching bases. CDR1 and CDR2 from the germline V gene are ENHRY and SYGVKD. This CDR3 spans 14 amino acids. V was shortened by 7 bases and J by 0 bases, with 12 bases between the two germline ends. The DNA of the CDR3 is TGTGCCATCAAGGGAGGACAATTGAACACTGAAGCTTTCTTT. Translation gives CAIKGGQLNTEAFF.